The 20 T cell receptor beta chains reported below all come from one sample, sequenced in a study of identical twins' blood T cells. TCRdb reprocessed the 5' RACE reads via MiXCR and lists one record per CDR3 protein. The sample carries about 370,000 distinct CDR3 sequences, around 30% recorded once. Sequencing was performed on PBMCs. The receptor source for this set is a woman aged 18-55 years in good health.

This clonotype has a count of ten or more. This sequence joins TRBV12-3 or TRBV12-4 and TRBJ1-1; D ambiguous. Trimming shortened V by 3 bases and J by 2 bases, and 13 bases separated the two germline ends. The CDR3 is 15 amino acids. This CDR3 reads CASSFGAGSNTEAFF. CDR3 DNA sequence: TGTGCCAGCAGTTTTGGCGCTGGGAGTAACACTGAAGCTTTCTTT.

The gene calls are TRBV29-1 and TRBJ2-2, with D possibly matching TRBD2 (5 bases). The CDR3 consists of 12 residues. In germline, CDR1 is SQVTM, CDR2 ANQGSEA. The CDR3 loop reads CTGGDYTGELFF. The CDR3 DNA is TGCACCGGAGGAGACTACACCGGGGAGCTGTTTTTT.

CDR3 DNA: TGCGCCACCTCGACCGCCACCCTCTATGGCTACACCTTC. Amino acids: CATSTATLYGYTF. The V gene is TRBV5-1, the J gene TRBJ1-2; D not certain. This CDR3 has 13 residues. The germline gives CDR1 SGHRS, CDR2 YFSETQ. Trimming removed 9 bases from V and 4 bases from J, with 16 bases in between.

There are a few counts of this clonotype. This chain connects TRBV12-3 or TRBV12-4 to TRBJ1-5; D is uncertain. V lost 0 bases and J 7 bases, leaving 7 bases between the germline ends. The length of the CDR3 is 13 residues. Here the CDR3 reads CASSLAQGQPQHF. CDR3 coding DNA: TGTGCCAGCAGTTTAGCCCAAGGACAGCCCCAGCATTTT.

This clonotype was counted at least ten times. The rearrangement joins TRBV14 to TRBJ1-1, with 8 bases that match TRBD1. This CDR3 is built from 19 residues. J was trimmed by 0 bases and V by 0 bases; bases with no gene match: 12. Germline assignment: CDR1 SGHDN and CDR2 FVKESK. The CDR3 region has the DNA TGTGCCAGCAGCCAAGAGACAGGGGATAGATATTACATGAACACTGAAGCTTTCTTT. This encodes CASSQETGDRYYMNTEAFF. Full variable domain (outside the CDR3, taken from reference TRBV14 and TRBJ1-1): EAGVTQFPSHSVIEKGQTVTLRCDPISGHDNLYWYRRVMGKEIKFLLHFVKESKQDESGMPNNRFLAERTGGTYSTLKVQPAELEDSGVYFCASSQETGDRYYMNTEAFFGQGTRLTVV.

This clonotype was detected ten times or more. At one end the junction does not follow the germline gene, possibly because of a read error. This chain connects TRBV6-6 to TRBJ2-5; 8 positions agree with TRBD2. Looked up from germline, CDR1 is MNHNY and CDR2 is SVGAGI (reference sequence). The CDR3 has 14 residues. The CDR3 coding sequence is TGTGCCAGCAGTTACTCGGGGACTAGGGAGATCCAGTACTTC. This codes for CASSYSGTREIQYF.

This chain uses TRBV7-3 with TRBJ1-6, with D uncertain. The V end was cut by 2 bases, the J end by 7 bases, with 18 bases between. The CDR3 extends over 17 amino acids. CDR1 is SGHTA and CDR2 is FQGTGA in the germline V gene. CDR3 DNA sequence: TGTGCCAGCAGCTTAGCCCCCCGCTTAATACAGAATTCACCCCTCCACTTT. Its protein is CASSLAPRLIQNSPLHF.

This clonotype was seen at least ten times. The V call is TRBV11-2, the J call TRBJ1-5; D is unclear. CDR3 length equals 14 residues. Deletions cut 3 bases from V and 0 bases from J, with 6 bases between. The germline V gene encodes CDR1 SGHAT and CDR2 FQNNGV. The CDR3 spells CASSFSYSNQPQHF. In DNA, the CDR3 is TGTGCCAGCAGCTTCTCTTATAGCAATCAGCCCCAGCATTTT.

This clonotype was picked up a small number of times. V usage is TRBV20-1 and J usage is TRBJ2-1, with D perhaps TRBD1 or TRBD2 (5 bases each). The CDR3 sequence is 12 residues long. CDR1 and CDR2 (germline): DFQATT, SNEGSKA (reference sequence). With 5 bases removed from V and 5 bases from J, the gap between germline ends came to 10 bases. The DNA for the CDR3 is TGCAGTGCTCGGGACCTCCACAATGAGCAGTTCTTC. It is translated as CSARDLHNEQFF.

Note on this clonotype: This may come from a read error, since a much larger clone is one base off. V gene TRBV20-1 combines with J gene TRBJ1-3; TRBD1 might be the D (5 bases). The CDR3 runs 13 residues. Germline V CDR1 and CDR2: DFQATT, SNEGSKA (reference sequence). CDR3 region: CSALRGSGNTMYF. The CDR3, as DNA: TGCAGTGCTCTTCGGGGCAGTGGAAACACCATGTATTTT.

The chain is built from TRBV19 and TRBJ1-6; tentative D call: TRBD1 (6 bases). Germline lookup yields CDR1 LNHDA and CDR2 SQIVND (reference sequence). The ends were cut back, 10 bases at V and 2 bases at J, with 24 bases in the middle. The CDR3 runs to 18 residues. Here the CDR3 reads CATSRGRGLTTYNSPLHF. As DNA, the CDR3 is TGTGCCACCTCCCGTGGCAGGGGCCTCACCACCTATAATTCACCCCTCCACTTT.

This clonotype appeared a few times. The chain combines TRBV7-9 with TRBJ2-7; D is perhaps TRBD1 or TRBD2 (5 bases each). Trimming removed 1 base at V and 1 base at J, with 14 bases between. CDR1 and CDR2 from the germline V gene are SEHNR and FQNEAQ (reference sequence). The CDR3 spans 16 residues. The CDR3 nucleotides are TGTGCCAGCAGCTTAGTCCGGTGGGACGCTTCCTACGAGCAGTACTTC. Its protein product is CASSLVRWDASYEQYF.

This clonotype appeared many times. CDR3 amino acids: CSAMTVISSYNEQFF. The CDR3 DNA reads TGCAGTGCGATGACAGTCATTAGCTCCTACAATGAGCAGTTCTTC. This chain joins TRBV20-1 and TRBJ2-1; tentatively, D is TRBD1 (5 bases). The CDR3 has 15 amino acids. Trimming pared 6 bases from V and 0 bases from J, leaving 15 bases between. From germline, CDR1 is DFQATT and CDR2 SNEGSKA (reference sequence).

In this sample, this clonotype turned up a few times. The CDR3 protein is CSAKGRDEQFF. In DNA, the CDR3 is TGCAGTGCTAAAGGCCGAGATGAGCAGTTCTTC. The rearrangement joins TRBV20-1 to TRBJ2-1; no clear D. Germline-derived CDR1 and CDR2 are DFQATT and SNEGSKA (reference sequence). CDR3 length: 11 amino acids. V dropped 4 bases and J dropped 8 bases, with 9 bases sitting between them.

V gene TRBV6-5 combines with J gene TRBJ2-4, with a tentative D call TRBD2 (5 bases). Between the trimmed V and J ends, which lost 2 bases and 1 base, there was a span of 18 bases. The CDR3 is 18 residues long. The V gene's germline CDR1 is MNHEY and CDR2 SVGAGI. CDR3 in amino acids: CASSYRSNEGEAKNIQYF. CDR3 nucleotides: TGTGCCAGCAGTTACCGTTCGAATGAGGGTGAGGCCAAAAACATTCAGTACTTC.

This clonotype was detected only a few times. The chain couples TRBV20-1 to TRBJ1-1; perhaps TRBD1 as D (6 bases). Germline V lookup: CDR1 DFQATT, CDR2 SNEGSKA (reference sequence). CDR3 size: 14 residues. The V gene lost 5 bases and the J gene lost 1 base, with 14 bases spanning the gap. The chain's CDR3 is CSALPGGGNTEAFF. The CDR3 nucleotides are TGCAGTGCTCTGCCTGGAGGGGGGAACACTGAAGCTTTCTTT.

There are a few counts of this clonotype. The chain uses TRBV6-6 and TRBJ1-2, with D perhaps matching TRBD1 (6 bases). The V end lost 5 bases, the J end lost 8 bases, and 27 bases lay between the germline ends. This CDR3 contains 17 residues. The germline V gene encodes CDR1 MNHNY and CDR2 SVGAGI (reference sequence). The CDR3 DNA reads TGTGCCAGCAGTAAGCCGGAACTAACAGGGACGGGAGGCGGCTACACCTTC. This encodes CASSKPELTGTGGGYTF.

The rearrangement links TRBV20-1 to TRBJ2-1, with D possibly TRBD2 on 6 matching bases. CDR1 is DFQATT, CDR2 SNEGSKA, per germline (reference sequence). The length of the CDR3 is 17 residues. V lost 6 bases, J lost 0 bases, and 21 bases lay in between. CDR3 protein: CSATTLIGTGSYNEQFF. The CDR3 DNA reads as TGCAGTGCCACCACTCTCATCGGGACTGGCTCCTACAATGAGCAGTTCTTC.

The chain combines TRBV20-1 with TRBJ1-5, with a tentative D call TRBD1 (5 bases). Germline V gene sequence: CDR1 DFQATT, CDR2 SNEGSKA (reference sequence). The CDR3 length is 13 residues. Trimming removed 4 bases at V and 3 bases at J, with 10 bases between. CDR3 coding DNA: TGCAGTGCTATAGGGGATTTCAATCAGCCCCAGCATTTT. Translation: CSAIGDFNQPQHF.

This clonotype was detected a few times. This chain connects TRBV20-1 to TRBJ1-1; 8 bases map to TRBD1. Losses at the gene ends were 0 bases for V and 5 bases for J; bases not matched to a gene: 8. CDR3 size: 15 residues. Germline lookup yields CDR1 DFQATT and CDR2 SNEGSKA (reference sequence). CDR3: CSARDMTGEGTEAFF. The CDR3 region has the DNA TGCAGTGCTAGAGATATGACAGGGGAAGGGACTGAAGCTTTCTTT.